The rows below give T cell receptor beta chains drawn from one sample of a study of T-cell reconstitution after alpha-beta-depleted transplantation in children. MiXCR, run by TCRdb on the PCR reads, gives a single entry per CDR3 protein. The data contain under 300,000 distinct CDR3 sequences, 11% of them singletons. Sample: peripheral blood, taken 180 days after TCRalphabeta/CD19-depleted stem cell transplant. The receptors come from a male patient aged 2 to 9 who had a stem cell transplant for chronic granulomatous disease, so the T cells may come from the graft donor. The CDR3 runs from the conserved cysteine through the conserved F or W. D genes are given only for firm matches. Size values are once, few and many counts, or a class for expanded clones, and some rows have none.

abundance: many; v_gene: TRBV11-2; d_gene: -; j_gene: TRBJ2-7; CDR3aa: CASSFGFGGPEQYF; CDR3nt: TGTGCCAGCAGCTTCGGGTTTGGGGGGCCCGAGCAGTACTTC
abundance: many; v_gene: TRBV4-3; d_gene: -; j_gene: TRBJ2-7; CDR3aa: CASSQWVPSGEQYF; CDR3nt: TGCGCCAGCAGCCAATGGGTCCCATCGGGTGAGCAGTACTTC
abundance: many; v_gene: TRBV10-3; d_gene: TRBD2; j_gene: TRBJ2-3; CDR3aa: CAIKAPGGPDTQYF; CDR3nt: TGTGCCATCAAGGCCCCGGGGGGGCCAGATACGCAGTATTTT
abundance: many; v_gene: TRBV14; d_gene: -; j_gene: TRBJ2-1; CDR3aa: CASQTWPGNEQFF; CDR3nt: TGTGCCAGCCAAACGTGGCCGGGCAATGAGCAGTTCTTC
abundance: few; v_gene: TRBV12-3/TRBV12-4; d_gene: TRBD2; j_gene: TRBJ2-2; CDR3aa: CASSFFSGLATGELFF; CDR3nt: TGTGCCAGCAGTTTCTTTTCGGGACTAGCCACCGGGGAGCTGTTTTTT
abundance: many; v_gene: TRBV29-1; d_gene: TRBD1; j_gene: TRBJ1-3; CDR3aa: CSVVTGADSGNTIYF; CDR3nt: TGCAGCGTTGTGACAGGGGCGGACTCTGGAAACACCATATATTTT
abundance: many; v_gene: TRBV5-1; d_gene: TRBD2; j_gene: TRBJ2-5; CDR3aa: CASSAPGGAETQYF; CDR3nt: TGCGCCAGCAGCGCACCGGGGGGGGCCGAGACCCAGTACTTC
abundance: few; v_gene: TRBV28; d_gene: -; j_gene: TRBJ1-5; CDR3aa: CASSLSRGRSNQPQHF; CDR3nt: TGTGCCAGCAGTTTATCCCGGGGAAGGAGCAATCAGCCCCAGCATTTT
abundance: many; v_gene: TRBV6-5; d_gene: -; j_gene: TRBJ2-5; CDR3aa: CASSYSISETQYF; CDR3nt: TGTGCCAGCAGTTACTCGATTTCGGAGACCCAGTACTTC
abundance: few; v_gene: TRBV2; d_gene: -; j_gene: TRBJ2-4; CDR3aa: CASSTRGGPLAKNIQYF; CDR3nt: TGTGCCAGCAGTACCCGAGGGGGACCTTTAGCCAAAAACATTCAGTACTTC
abundance: many; v_gene: TRBV29-1; d_gene: TRBD2; j_gene: TRBJ2-1; CDR3aa: CSGWSSGHNVNEQFF; CDR3nt: TGCAGCGGATGGAGTAGCGGGCACAATGTCAATGAGCAGTTCTTC
abundance: many; v_gene: TRBV20-1; d_gene: -; j_gene: TRBJ2-3; CDR3aa: CSARANRGSTDTQYF; CDR3nt: TGCAGTGCTAGAGCAAACCGGGGTAGCACAGATACGCAGTATTTT
abundance: -; v_gene: TRBV28; d_gene: -; j_gene: TRBJ2-7; CDR3aa: CASSPGTLSSYEQYF; CDR3nt: TGTGCCAGCAGCCCCGGGACACTGAGCTCCTACGAGCAGTACTTC
abundance: many; v_gene: TRBV12-3/TRBV12-4; d_gene: -; j_gene: TRBJ2-1; CDR3aa: CASSLKLSREQFF; CDR3nt: TGTGCCAGCAGTTTGAAACTATCAAGAGAGCAGTTCTTC
abundance: many; v_gene: TRBV12-3/TRBV12-4; d_gene: TRBD1; j_gene: TRBJ2-7; CDR3aa: CASSPPPGTGGVYEQYF; CDR3nt: TGTGCCAGCAGTCCCCCCCCCGGGACAGGGGGTGTCTACGAGCAGTACTTC
abundance: many; v_gene: TRBV28; d_gene: TRBD2; j_gene: TRBJ2-7; CDR3aa: CASRISGSSYEQYF; CDR3nt: TGTGCCAGCCGGATTAGCGGGAGCTCCTACGAGCAGTACTTC
abundance: -; v_gene: TRBV7-2; d_gene: -; j_gene: TRBJ2-2; CDR3aa: CASSLASQGFVTGELFF; CDR3nt: TGTGCCAGCAGCTTAGCGTCCCAGGGGTTCGTCACCGGGGAGCTGTTTTTT
abundance: many; v_gene: TRBV5-1; d_gene: TRBD2; j_gene: TRBJ2-1; CDR3aa: CASSLVGLAGRNEQFF; CDR3nt: TGCGCCAGCAGCTTGGTGGGGCTAGCGGGAAGGAATGAGCAGTTCTTC
abundance: many; v_gene: TRBV27; d_gene: -; j_gene: TRBJ2-7; CDR3aa: CASSFTRLPIYEQYF; CDR3nt: TGTGCCAGCAGTTTCACTAGGCTCCCAATCTACGAGCAGTACTTC
abundance: many; v_gene: TRBV7-9; d_gene: -; j_gene: TRBJ1-3; CDR3aa: CASSPRDRNTIYF; CDR3nt: TGTGCCAGCAGCCCCCGGGACAGAAACACCATATATTTT
abundance: many; v_gene: TRBV7-2; d_gene: TRBD1; j_gene: TRBJ1-2; CDR3aa: CASSHSRDSPYGYTF; CDR3nt: TGTGCCAGCAGCCACAGCCGGGACAGTCCATATGGCTACACCTTC
abundance: many; v_gene: TRBV5-1; d_gene: TRBD1; j_gene: TRBJ2-2; CDR3aa: CASRTGAGELFF; CDR3nt: TGCGCCAGCAGGACAGGGGCCGGGGAGCTGTTTTTT
abundance: -; v_gene: TRBV7-2; d_gene: TRBD1; j_gene: TRBJ1-6; CDR3aa: CASSPDRGVGSPLHF; CDR3nt: TGTGCCAGCAGCCCCGACAGGGGGGTTGGTTCACCCCTCCACTTT
abundance: many; v_gene: TRBV6-2/TRBV6-3; d_gene: -; j_gene: TRBJ1-1; CDR3aa: CASSFRGAEAFF; CDR3nt: TGTGCCAGCAGTTTTAGAGGCGCTGAAGCTTTCTTT
abundance: -; v_gene: TRBV6-5; d_gene: -; j_gene: TRBJ2-1; CDR3aa: CASSYSRSSYNEQFF; CDR3nt: TGTGCCAGCAGTTACTCGCGAAGCTCCTACAATGAGCAGTTCTTC
abundance: many; v_gene: TRBV5-1; d_gene: -; j_gene: TRBJ2-2; CDR3aa: CATVDGGELFF; CDR3nt: TGCGCCACCGTGGACGGAGGGGAGCTGTTTTTT
abundance: many; v_gene: TRBV7-2; d_gene: TRBD2; j_gene: TRBJ2-1; CDR3aa: CASSPRTSGKYNEQFF; CDR3nt: TGTGCCAGCAGCCCAAGGACTAGCGGGAAATACAATGAGCAGTTCTTC
abundance: many; v_gene: TRBV19; d_gene: -; j_gene: TRBJ1-2; CDR3aa: CASSKRTESSNYGYTF; CDR3nt: TGTGCCAGTAGTAAACGGACAGAATCCTCTAACTATGGCTACACCTTC
abundance: many; v_gene: TRBV7-9; d_gene: TRBD1; j_gene: TRBJ2-7; CDR3aa: CASSSIISGTGGVYEQYF; CDR3nt: TGTGCCAGCAGCTCTATAATCTCCGGGACAGGGGGCGTCTACGAGCAGTACTTC